The entry that follows covers one T cell receptor beta chain sequence. Its specificity is not known. The junction had 16 bases not matched to a gene; V was cut back by 6 bases and J by 7 bases. Per the germline V gene, CDR1 is LNHDA and CDR2 is SQIVND (reference sequence). The CDR3 totals 17 residues. The data are from a study of human versus mouse CDR3 diversity and MHC coevolution. Sequenced by immunoSEQ multiplex PCR; TCRdb stores in-frame clones only, minus some. The sample carries about 77,000 clones, less than 95% recorded once. Broader study findings: Mice had fewer CDR3 deletions and insertions than humans on average. Humans had the largest estimated TCR beta repertoire, some 1.5 million clonotypes. Two of the three human donors had the lowest clonal inequality.

Sorting isolated naive CD4 T cells lacking CD45RO and expressing CD62L. Sequenced sample: naive CD4+ T cells from blood. Subset denoted: CD45RO-negative CD62L-positive naive CD4 T cells. This chain connects TRBV19 to TRBJ2-5; 11 positions agree with TRBD2. This TCR derives from a person aged 25 to 75 in good health. As DNA, the CDR3 is TGTGCCAGTAGCCCCATGCATAGCGGGAGGGGGGGAAGGACCCAGTACTTC. Protein sequence: CASSPMHSGRGGRTQYF.